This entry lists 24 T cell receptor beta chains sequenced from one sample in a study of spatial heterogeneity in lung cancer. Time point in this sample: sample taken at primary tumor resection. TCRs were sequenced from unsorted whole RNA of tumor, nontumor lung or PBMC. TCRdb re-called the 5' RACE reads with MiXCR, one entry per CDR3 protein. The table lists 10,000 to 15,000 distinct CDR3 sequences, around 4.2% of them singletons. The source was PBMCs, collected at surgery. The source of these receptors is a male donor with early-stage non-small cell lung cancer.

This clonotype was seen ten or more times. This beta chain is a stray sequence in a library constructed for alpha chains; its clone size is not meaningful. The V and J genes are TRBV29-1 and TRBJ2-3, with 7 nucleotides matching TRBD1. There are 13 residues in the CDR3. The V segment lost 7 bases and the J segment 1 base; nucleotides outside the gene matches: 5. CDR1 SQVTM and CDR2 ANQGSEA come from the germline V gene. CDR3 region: CSGDTGGTDTQYF. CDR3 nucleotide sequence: TGCAGCGGGGACACAGGGGGCACAGATACGCAGTATTTT.

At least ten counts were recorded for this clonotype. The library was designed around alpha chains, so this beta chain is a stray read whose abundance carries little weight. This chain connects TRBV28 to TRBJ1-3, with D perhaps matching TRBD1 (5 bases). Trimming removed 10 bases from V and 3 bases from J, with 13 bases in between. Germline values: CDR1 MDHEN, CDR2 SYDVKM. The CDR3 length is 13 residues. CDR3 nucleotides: TGTGCCACCGGTCCAGGGTTTGGAAACACCATATATTTT. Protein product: CATGPGFGNTIYF.

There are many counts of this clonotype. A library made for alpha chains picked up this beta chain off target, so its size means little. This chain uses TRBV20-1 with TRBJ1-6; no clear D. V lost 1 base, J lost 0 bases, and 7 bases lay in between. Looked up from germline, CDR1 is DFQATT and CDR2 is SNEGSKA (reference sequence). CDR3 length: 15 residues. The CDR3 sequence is CSARGTISYNSPLHF. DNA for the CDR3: TGCAGTGCTAGAGGGACGATCTCCTATAATTCACCCCTCCACTTT.

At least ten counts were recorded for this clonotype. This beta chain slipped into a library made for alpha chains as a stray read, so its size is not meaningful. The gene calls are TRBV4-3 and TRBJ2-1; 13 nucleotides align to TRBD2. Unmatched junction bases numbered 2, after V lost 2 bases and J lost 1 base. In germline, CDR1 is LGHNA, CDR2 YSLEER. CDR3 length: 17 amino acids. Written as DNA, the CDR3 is TGCGCCAGCAGCCAATCGGGACTAGCGGGATCCTACAATGAGCAGTTCTTC. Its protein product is CASSQSGLAGSYNEQFF.

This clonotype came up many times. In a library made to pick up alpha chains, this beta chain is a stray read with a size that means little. CDR3 DNA: TGCGCCAGCAGCCAAGTGAGTAGCCAAGAGACCCAGTACTTC. Its protein is CASSQVSSQETQYF. The chain carries TRBV4-1 and TRBJ2-5; no reliable D call. From germline, CDR1 is MGHRA and CDR2 YSYEKL. The CDR3 runs 14 residues. V lost 1 base and J lost 1, with 7 bases in between.

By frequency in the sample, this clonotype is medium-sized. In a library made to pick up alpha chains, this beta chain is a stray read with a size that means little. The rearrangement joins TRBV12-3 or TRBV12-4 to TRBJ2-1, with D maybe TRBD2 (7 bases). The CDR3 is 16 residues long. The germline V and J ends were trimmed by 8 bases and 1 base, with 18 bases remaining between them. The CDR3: CASSLGGGLSYNEQFF. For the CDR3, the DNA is TGTGCCAGCTCTTTAGGGGGAGGGCTTTCCTACAATGAGCAGTTCTTC.

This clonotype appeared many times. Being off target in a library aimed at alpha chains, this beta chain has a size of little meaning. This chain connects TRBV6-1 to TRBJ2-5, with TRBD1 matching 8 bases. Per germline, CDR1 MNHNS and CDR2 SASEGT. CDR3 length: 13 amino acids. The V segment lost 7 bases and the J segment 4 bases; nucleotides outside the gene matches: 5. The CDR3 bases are TGTGCCAGCACCCAGGACAGGGCAGAGACCCAGTACTTC. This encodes CASTQDRAETQYF.

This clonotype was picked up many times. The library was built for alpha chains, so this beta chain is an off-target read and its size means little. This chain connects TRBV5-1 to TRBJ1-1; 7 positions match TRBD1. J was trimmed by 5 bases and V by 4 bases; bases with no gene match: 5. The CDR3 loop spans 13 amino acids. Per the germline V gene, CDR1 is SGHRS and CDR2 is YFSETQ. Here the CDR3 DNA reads TGCGCCAGCAGCCGACAGGGTATTACTGAAGCTTTCTTT. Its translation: CASSRQGITEAFF.

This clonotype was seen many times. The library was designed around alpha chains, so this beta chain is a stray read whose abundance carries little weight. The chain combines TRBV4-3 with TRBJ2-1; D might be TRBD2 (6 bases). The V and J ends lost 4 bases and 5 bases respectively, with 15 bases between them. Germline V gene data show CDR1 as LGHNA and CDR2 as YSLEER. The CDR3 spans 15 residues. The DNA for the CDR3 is TGCGCCAGCAGCCGTGGGGCTAGCGCCGACAATGAGCAGTTCTTC. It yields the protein CASSRGASADNEQFF.

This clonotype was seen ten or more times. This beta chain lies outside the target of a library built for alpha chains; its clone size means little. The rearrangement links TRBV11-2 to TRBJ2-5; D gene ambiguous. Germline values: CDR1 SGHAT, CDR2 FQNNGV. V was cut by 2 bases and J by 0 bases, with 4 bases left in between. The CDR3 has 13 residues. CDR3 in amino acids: CASSLSYQETQYF. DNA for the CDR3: TGTGCCAGCAGCTTAAGCTACCAAGAGACCCAGTACTTC. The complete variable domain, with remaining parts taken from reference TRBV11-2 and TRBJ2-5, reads EAGVAQSPRYKIIEKRQSVAFWCNPISGHATLYWYQQILGQGPKLLIQFQNNGVVDDSQLPKDRFSAERLKGVDSTLKIQPAKLEDSAVYLCASSLSYQETQYFGPGTRLLVL.

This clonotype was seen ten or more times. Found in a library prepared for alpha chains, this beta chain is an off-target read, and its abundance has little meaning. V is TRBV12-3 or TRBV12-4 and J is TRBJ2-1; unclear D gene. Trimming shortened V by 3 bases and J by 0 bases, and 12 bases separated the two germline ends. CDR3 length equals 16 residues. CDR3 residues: CASSLGWVPSYNEQFF. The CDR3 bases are TGTGCCAGCAGTTTGGGGTGGGTCCCCTCCTACAATGAGCAGTTCTTC.

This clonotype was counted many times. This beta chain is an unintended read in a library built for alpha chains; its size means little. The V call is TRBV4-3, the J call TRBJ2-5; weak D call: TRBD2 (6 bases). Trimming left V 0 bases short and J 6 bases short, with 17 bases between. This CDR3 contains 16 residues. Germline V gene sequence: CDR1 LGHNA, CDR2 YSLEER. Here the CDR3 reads CASSQEVPGGEQTQYF. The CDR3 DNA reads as TGCGCCAGCAGCCAAGAAGTGCCCGGAGGGGAGCAGACCCAGTACTTC.

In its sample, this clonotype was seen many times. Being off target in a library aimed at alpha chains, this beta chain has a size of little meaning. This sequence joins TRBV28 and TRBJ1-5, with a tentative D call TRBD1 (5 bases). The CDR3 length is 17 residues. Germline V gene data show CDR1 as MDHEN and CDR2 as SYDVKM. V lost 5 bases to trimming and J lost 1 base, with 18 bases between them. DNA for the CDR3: TGTGCCAGCAGTCCATCCCTCTGGGGGTACAGCAATCAGCCCCAGCATTTT. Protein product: CASSPSLWGYSNQPQHF.

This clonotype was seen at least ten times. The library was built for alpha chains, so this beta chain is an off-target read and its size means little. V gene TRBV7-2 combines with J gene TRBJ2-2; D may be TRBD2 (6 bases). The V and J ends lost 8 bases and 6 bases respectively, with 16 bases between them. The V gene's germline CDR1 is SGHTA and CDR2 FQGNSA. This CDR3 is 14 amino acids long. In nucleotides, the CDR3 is TGTGCCAGCCTCCAGGGAGGTTGGGCCGGGGAGCTGTTTTTT. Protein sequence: CASLQGGWAGELFF.

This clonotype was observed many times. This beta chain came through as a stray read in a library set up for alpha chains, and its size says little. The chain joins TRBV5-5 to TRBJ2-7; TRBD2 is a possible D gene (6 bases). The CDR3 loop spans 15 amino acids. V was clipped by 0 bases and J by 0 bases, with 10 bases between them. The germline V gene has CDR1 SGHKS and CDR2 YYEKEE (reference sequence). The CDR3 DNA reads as TGTGCCAGCAGCTTGGTTTCGGGAGACTCCTACGAGCAGTACTTC. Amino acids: CASSLVSGDSYEQYF.

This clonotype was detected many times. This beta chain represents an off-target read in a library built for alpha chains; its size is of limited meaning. CDR3 in DNA: TGCAGTGCTGTGACAGGGGATAGTTCACCCCTCCACTTT. Protein: CSAVTGDSSPLHF. The gene calls are TRBV20-1 and TRBJ1-6; 8 bases match TRBD1. CDR1 is DFQATT and CDR2 is SNEGSKA in the germline V gene (reference sequence). CDR3 length equals 13 residues. Trimming removed 5 bases from V and 9 bases from J; junction bases left unmatched: 6.

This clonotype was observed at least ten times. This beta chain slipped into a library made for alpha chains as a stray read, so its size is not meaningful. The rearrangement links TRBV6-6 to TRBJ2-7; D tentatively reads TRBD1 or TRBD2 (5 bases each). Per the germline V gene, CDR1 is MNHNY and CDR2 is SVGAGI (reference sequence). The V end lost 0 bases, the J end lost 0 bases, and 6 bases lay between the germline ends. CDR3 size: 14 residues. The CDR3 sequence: CASSYSGTSYEQYF. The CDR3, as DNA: TGTGCCAGCAGTTACTCGGGGACCTCCTACGAGCAGTACTTC.

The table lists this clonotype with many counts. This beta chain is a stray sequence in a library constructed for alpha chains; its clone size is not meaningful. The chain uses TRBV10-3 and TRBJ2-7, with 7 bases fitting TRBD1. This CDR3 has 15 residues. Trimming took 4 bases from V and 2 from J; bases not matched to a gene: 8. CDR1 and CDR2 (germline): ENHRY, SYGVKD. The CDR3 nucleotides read TGTGCCATCAGTGCCTTGACAGGGTCGGCCTACGAGCAGTACTTC. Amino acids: CAISALTGSAYEQYF.

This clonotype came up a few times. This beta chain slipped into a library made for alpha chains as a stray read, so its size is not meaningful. For the CDR3, the DNA is TGTGCCAGTAGTATAGTAACCCAGCCCCAAGAGACCCAGTACTTC. This encodes CASSIVTQPQETQYF. This rearrangement joins TRBV19 to TRBJ2-5; no clear D gene. V was trimmed by 1 base and J by 1 base, leaving 10 bases between them. The CDR3 is 15 amino acids. Germline V gene data show CDR1 as LNHDA and CDR2 as SQIVND (reference sequence).

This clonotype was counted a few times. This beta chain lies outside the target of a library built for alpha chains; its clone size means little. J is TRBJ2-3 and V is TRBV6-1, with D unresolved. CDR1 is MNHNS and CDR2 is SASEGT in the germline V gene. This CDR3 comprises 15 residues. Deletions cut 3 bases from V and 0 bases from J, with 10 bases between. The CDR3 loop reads CASSEPDPSTDTQYF. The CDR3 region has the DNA TGTGCCAGCAGTGAGCCAGACCCCAGCACAGATACGCAGTATTTT.

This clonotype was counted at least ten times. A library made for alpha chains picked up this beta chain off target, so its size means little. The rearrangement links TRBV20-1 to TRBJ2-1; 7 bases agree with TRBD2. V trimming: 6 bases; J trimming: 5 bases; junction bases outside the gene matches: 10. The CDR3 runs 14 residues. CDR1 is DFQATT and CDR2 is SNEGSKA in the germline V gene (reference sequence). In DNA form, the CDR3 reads TGCAGTGCACCCTCGGGAGGAAGAAACAATGAGCAGTTCTTC. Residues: CSAPSGGRNNEQFF.

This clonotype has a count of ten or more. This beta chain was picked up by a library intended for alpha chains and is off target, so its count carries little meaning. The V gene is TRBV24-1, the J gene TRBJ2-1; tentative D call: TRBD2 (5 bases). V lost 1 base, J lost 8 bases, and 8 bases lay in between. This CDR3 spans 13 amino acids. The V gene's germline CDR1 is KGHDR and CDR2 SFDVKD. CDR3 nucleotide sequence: TGTGCCACCAGTGATTTCGGAGGCGATGAGCAGTTCTTC. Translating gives CATSDFGGDEQFF.

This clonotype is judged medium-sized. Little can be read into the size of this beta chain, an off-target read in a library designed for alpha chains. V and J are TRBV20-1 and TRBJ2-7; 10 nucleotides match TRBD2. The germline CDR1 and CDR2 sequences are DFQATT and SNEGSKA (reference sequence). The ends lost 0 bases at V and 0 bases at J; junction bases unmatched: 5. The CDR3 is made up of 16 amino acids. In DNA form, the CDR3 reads TGCAGTGCTAGAGATCTCGAGCGGGAGGGCTCCTACGAGCAGTACTTC. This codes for CSARDLEREGSYEQYF.

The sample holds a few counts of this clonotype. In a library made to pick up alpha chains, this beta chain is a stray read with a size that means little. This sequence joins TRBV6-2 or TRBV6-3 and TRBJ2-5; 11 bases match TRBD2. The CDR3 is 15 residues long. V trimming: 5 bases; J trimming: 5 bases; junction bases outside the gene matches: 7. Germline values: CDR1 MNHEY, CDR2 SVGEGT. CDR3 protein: CASSILAGEGETQYF. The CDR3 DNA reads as TGTGCCAGCAGTATACTAGCGGGAGAGGGGGAGACCCAGTACTTC.